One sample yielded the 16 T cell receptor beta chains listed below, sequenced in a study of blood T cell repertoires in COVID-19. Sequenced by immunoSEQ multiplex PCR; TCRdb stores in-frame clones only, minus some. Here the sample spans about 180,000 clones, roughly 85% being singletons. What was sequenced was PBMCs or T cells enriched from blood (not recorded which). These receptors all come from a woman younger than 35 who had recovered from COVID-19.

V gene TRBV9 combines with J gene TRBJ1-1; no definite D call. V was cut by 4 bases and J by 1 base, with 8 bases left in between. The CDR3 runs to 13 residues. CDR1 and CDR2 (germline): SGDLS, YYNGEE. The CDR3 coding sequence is TGTGCCAGCAGCTCTGTAGAGAACACTGAAGCTTTCTTT. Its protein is CASSSVENTEAFF.

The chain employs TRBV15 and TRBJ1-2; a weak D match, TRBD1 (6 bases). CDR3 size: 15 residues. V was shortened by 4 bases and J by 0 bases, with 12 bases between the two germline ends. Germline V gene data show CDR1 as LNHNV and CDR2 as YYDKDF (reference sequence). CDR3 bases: TGTGCCACCAGCACCCGACAGGTAGCTAACTATGGCTACACCTTC. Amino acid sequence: CATSTRQVANYGYTF. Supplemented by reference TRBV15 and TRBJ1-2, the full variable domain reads DAMVIQNPRYQVTQFGKPVTLSCSQTLNHNVMYWYQQKSSQAPKLLFHYYDKDFNNEADTPDNFQSRRPNTSFCFLDIRSPGLGDTAMYLCATSTRQVANYGYTFGSGTRLTVV.

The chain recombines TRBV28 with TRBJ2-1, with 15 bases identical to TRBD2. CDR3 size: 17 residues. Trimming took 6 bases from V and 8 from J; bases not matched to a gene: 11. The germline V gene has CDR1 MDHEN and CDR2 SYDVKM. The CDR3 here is CASRTWTSGRAGHEQFF. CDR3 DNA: TGTGCCAGCAGGACCTGGACTAGCGGGAGGGCCGGGCATGAGCAGTTCTTC.

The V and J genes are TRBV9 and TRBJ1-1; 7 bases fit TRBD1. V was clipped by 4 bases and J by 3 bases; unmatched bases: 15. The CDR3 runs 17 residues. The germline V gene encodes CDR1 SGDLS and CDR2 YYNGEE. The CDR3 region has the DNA TGTGCCAGCAGCCCCCCCACACAAGGGGGCATGGACACTGAAGCTTTCTTT. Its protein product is CASSPPTQGGMDTEAFF.

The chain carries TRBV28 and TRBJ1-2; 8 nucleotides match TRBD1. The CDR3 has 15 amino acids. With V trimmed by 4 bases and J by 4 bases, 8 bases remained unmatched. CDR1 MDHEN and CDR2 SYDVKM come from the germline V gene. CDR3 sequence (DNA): TGTGCCAGCAGTTCCGCACAGGGGGGCGGCTATGGCTACACCTTC. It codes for CASSSAQGGGYGYTF.

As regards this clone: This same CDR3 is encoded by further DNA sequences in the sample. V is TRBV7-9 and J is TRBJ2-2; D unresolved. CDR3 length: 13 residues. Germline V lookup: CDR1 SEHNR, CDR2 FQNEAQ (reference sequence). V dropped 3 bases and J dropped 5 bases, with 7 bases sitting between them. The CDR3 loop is CASSLPNTGELFF. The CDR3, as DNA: TGTGCCAGCAGCTTGCCTAATACCGGGGAGCTGTTTTTT.

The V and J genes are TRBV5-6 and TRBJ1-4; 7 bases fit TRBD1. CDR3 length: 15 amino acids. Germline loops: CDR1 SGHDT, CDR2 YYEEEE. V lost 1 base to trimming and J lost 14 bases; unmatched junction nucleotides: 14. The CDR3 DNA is TGTGCCAGCAGCTTGACCCTGGACAGGCCTGGAAGGCTGTTTTTT. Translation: CASSLTLDRPGRLFF.

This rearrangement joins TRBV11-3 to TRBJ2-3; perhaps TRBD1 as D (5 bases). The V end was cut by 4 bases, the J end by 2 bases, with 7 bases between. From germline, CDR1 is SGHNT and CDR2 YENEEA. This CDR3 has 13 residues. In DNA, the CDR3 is TGTGCCAGCAGCTGGACACCCACAGATACGCAGTATTTT. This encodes CASSWTPTDTQYF.

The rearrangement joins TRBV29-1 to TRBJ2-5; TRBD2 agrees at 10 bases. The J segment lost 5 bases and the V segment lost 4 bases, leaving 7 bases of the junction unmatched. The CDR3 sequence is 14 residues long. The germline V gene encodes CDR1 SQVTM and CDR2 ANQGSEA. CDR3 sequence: CSVAERGGVETQYF. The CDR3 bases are TGCAGCGTTGCCGAGCGGGGGGGAGTGGAGACCCAGTACTTC.

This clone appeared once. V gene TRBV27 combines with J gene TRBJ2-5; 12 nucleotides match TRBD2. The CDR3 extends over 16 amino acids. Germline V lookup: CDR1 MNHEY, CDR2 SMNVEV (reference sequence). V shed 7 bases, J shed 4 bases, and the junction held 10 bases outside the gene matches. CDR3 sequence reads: CASKRLAGARGETQYF. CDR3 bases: TGTGCCAGCAAGAGACTAGCGGGGGCCCGAGGAGAGACCCAGTACTTC.

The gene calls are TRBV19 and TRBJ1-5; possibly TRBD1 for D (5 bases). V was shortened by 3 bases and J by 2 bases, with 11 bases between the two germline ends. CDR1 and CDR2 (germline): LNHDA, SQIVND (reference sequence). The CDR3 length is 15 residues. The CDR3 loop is CASSIRERGNQPQHF. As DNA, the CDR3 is TGTGCCAGTAGTATCAGGGAACGAGGCAATCAGCCCCAGCATTTT. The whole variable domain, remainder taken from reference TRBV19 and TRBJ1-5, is DGGITQSPKYLFRKEGQNVTLSCEQNLNHDAMYWYRQDPGQGLRLIYYSQIVNDFQKGDIAEGYSVSREKKESFPLTVTSAQKNPTAFYLCASSIRERGNQPQHFGDGTRLSIL.

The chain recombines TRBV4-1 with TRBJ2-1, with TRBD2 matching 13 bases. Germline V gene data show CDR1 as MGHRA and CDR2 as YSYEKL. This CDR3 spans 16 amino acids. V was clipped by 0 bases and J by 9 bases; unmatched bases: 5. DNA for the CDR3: TGCGCCAGCAGCCAAGATCTAACTAGCGGGAGGGGTGAGCAGTTCTTC. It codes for CASSQDLTSGRGEQFF.

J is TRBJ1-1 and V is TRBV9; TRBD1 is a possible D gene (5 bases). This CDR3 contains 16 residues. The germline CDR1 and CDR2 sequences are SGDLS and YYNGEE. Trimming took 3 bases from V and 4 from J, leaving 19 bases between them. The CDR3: CASSGEGPALVTEAFF. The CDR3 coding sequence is TGTGCCAGCAGCGGGGAGGGGCCTGCCCTGGTCACTGAAGCTTTCTTT.

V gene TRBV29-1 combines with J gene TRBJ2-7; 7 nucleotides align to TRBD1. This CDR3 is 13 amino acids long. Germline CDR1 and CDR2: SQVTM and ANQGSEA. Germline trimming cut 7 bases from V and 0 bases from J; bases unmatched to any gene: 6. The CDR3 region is CSAYDRASYEQYF. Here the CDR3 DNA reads TGCAGCGCCTATGACAGGGCCTCCTACGAGCAGTACTTC.

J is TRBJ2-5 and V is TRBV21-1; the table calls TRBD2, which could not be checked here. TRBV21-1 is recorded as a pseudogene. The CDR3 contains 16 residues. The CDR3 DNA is TGTGCCAGCAGCAAACCTGGGGGAGGGCCATCAGAGACCCAGTACTTC. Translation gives CASSKPGGGPSETQYF.

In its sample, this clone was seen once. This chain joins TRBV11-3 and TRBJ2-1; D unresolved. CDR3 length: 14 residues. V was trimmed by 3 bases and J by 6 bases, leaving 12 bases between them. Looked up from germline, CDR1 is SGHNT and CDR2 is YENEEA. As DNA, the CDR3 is TGTGCCAGCAGCTTTGACTCACTCGTCAATGAGCAGTTCTTC. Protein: CASSFDSLVNEQFF.